This TCR beta chain was profiled in a study of shared clonotypes between healthy human individuals. The study drew its donors from healthy HIV-negative adults without recent acute infections or vaccinations. The CDR3 has 17 amino acids. The trim removed 2 bases at V and 4 bases at J, leaving 7 bases unmatched. CDR1 is MNHNS and CDR2 is SASEGT in the germline V gene. The table came from immunoSEQ multiplex PCR; TCRdb's copy has only in-frame clones and leaves some out. The sample has about 1 million clones, approximately 68% seen once. Sequencing was done on a sample of memory CD4+ T cells sorted from blood. Noted subset: CD45RA-negative fraction. The TCR comes from a man between 18 and 29 years old in good health. J is TRBJ1-6 and V is TRBV6-1; 8 nucleotides align to TRBD1. DNA of the CDR3: TGTGCCAGCAGTGAATTGGGACAGGCCTTGTATAATTCACCCCTCCACTTT. Amino acid sequence: CASSELGQALYNSPLHF.